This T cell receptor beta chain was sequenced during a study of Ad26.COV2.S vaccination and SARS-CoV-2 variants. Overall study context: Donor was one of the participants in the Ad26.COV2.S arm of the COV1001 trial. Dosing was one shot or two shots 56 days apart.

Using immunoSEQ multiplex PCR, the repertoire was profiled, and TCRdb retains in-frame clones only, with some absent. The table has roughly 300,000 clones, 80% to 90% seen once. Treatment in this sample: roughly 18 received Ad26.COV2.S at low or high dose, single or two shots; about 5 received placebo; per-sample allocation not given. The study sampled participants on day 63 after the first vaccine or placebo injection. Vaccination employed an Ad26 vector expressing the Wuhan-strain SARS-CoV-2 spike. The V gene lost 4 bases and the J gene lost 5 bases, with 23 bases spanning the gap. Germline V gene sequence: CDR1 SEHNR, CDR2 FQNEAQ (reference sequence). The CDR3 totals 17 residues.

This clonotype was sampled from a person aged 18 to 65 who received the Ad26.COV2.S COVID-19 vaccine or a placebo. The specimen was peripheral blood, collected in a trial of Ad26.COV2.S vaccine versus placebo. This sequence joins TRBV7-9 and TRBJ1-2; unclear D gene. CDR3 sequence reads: CASSSIEVFGGPYGYTF. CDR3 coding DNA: TGTGCCAGCAGCTCCATAGAGGTTTTCGGAGGACCTTATGGCTACACCTTC.